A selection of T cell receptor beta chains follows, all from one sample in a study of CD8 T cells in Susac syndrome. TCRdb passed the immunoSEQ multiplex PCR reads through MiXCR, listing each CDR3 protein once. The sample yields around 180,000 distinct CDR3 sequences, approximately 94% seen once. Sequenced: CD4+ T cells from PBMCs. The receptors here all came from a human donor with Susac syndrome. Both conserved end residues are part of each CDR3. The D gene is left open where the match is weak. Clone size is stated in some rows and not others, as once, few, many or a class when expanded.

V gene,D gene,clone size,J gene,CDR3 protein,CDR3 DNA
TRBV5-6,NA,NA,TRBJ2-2,CASSSHSGLTGELFF,TGTGCCAGCAGCTCCCATTCAGGGCTAACCGGGGAGCTGTTTTTT
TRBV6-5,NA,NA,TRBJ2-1,CASSYSGGQFF,TGTGCCAGCAGTTACTCCGGTGGGCAGTTCTTC
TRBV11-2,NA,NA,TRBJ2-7,CASSLRAGSSYEQYF,TGTGCCAGCAGCTTACGGGCAGGAAGCTCCTACGAGCAGTACTTC
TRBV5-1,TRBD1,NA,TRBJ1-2,CASSSGGQGNYGYTF,TGCGCCAGCAGCTCGGGGGGACAGGGGAACTATGGCTACACCTTC
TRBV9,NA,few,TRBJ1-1,CASSASGTEAFF,TGTGCCAGCAGCGCTTCCGGGACAGAAGCTTTCTTT
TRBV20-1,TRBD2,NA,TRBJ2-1,CSARWSSGGGYNEQFF,TGCAGTGCTAGATGGTCTAGCGGGGGGGGCTACAATGAGCAGTTCTTC
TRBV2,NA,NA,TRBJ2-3,CASSIFSDTQYF,TGTGCCAGCAGTATCTTCTCAGATACGCAGTATTTT
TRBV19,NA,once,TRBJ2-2,CASCRETGELFF,TGTGCCAGCTGTCGGGAAACCGGGGAGCTGTTTTTT
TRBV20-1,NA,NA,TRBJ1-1,CSAIKPQGEAFF,TGCAGTGCTATCAAACCACAGGGTGAAGCTTTCTTT
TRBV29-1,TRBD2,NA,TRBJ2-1,CSVTGTSRSVGQFF,TGCAGCGTTACCGGGACTAGCCGGTCGGTAGGGCAGTTCTTC
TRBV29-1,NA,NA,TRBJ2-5,CSVPGTLQETQYF,TGCAGCGTCCCTGGGACTTTACAAGAGACCCAGTACTTC
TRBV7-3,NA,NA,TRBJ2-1,CASSPHSSYNEQFF,TGTGCCAGCAGCCCCCACTCGTCCTACAATGAGCAGTTCTTC
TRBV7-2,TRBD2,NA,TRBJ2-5,CASSFSGGAGETQYF,TGTGCCAGCAGCTTCAGCGGGGGGGCGGGTGAGACCCAGTACTTC
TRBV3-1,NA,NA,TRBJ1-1,CASRNVAQNTEAFF,TGTGCCAGCAGGAACGTAGCTCAGAACACTGAAGCTTTCTTT
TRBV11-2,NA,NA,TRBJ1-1,CASSLVPGDIEAFF,TGTGCCAGCAGCTTAGTGCCAGGGGATATTGAAGCTTTCTTT
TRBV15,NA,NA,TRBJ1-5,CATSSAPGEPQHF,TGTGCCACCAGCTCTGCGCCCGGGGAGCCCCAGCATTTT
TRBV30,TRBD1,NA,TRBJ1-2,CAWAQGGYGYTF,TGTGCCTGGGCCCAGGGGGGCTATGGCTACACCTTC
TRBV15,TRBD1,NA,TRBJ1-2,CATSDGISRGPYGYTF,TGTGCCACCAGCGACGGGATAAGCAGGGGGCCCTATGGCTACACCTTC
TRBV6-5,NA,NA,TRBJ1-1,CASSYLGGVEAFF,TGTGCCAGCAGTTATTTGGGGGGAGTTGAAGCTTTCTTT
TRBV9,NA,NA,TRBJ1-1,CASRELGQDEAFF,TGTGCCAGCAGGGAGCTGGGGCAGGATGAAGCTTTCTTT
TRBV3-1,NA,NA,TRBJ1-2,CASSQGLRANYGYTF,TGTGCCAGCAGCCAAGGCCTCAGAGCTAACTATGGCTACACCTTC
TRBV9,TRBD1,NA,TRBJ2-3,CASSVGDRGFRRTDTQYF,TGTGCCAGCAGCGTTGGGGACAGGGGGTTCCGTCGCACAGATACGCAGTATTTT
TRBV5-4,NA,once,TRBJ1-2,CASSTEGGSGYTF,TGTGCCAGCAGCACAGAGGGGGGTAGTGGCTACACCTTC
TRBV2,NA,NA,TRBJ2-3,CASRALRESDTQYF,TGTGCCAGCAGAGCCCTCAGGGAATCAGATACGCAGTATTTT
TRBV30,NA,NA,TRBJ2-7,CAWSPDNYEQYF,TGTGCCTGGAGTCCCGACAACTACGAGCAGTACTTC
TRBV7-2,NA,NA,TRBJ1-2,CASSVAELGGYTF,TGTGCCAGCAGCGTGGCGGAGCTAGGGGGCTACACCTTC